This T cell receptor (beta chain) was sequenced during a study of blood T cell repertoires in COVID-19. The V gene end was trimmed by 1 base and the J gene end by 6 bases; junction bases not matched to a gene: 7. Germline V CDR1 and CDR2: MGHRA, YSYEKL. CDR3 size: 16 residues. Produced via immunoSEQ multiplex PCR; TCRdb's table is partial and in-frame only. Here the sample spans around 37,000 clones, almost 90% being singletons. The source material was peripheral blood. This clonotype was obtained from a man in his sixties with active or convalescent COVID-19. The chain employs TRBV4-1 and TRBJ2-1, with 9 positions matching TRBD2. The CDR3 nucleotides are TGCGCCAGCAGCCAAGTTAGCGGGAGAGGGTCCAATGAGCAGTTCTTC. As protein: CASSQVSGRGSNEQFF.